These 20 T cell receptor beta chains originate from one sample sequenced in a study of beta chain features in type 1 diabetes. Findings and caveats of the study: Moderately but significantly shorter TCRB CDR3s were found in Type 1 diabetes patients in all four CD4+ subsets.

These receptors have no identified antigens. The entirety of the isolated RNA underwent reverse transcription, so expressed TCRB transcripts were sequenced. Method: immunoSEQ multiplex PCR; TCRdb's copy keeps in-frame clones and lacks some. The table lists under 300,000 clones, about 24% of them singletons, with 0.012% in the top ten. Source material: naive CD4+ T cells from blood. Receptors originate from a woman aged 25 to 39 with type 1 diabetes.

The chain couples TRBV7-2 to TRBJ1-2; TRBD1 might be the D (5 bases). Between the trimmed V and J ends, which lost 5 bases and 11 bases, there was a span of 18 bases. The V gene's germline CDR1 is SGHTA and CDR2 FQGNSA. This CDR3 spans 13 amino acids. CDR3 sequence reads: CASSPRFGAGYTF. The CDR3 bases are TGTGCCAGCAGCCCCCGATTTGGGGCAGGGTACACCTTC. Together with reference TRBV7-2 and TRBJ1-2, the CDR3 gives the full variable domain: GAGVSQSPSNKVTEKGKDVELRCDPISGHTALYWYRQSLGQGLEFLIYFQGNSAPDKSGLPSDRFSAERTGGSVSTLTIQRTQQEDSAVYLCASSPRFGAGYTFGSGTRLTVV.

There are a few counts of this clone. Sequence at one end of the junction differs from germline and may be a read error. The rearrangement links TRBV29-1 to TRBJ2-2; TRBD1 aligns across 8 bases. Germline CDR1 reads SQVTM; CDR2 reads ANQGSEA. The length of the CDR3 is 14 residues. The CDR3 spells CSVQDRGNTGELFF. The CDR3 DNA reads TGCAGCGTTCAAGACAGGGGGAACACCGGGGAGCTGTTTTTT.

The table lists this clone with a few counts. The rearrangement uses TRBV7-9 and TRBJ2-1; D gene unclear. Germline-derived CDR1 and CDR2 are SEHNR and FQNEAQ (reference sequence). The CDR3 length is 12 residues. Trimming removed 3 bases at V and 5 bases at J, with 5 bases between. In DNA form, the CDR3 reads TGTGCCAGCAGCTTCCGGGACAATGAGCAGTTCTTC. It codes for CASSFRDNEQFF.

This clone was seen a handful of times. J is TRBJ1-1 and V is TRBV28; D is ambiguous. The CDR3 has 15 residues. With 5 bases removed from V and 0 bases from J, the gap between germline ends came to 13 bases. Looked up from germline, CDR1 is MDHEN and CDR2 is SYDVKM. CDR3 residues: CASSLAGSMNTEAFF. The CDR3 DNA reads as TGTGCCAGCAGTCTCGCGGGGTCAATGAACACTGAAGCTTTCTTT. Full variable domain (missing parts from reference TRBV28 and TRBJ1-1): DVKVTQSSRYLVKRTGEKVFLECVQDMDHENMFWYRQDPGLGLRLIYFSYDVKMKEKGDIPEGYSVSREKKERFSLILESASTNQTSMYLCASSLAGSMNTEAFFGQGTRLTVV.

The V gene is TRBV28, the J gene TRBJ2-7, with D possibly being TRBD2 (5 bases). Trimming removed 3 bases at V and 4 bases at J, with 7 bases between. From germline, CDR1 is MDHEN and CDR2 SYDVKM. The CDR3 loop spans 12 amino acids. Written as DNA, the CDR3 is TGTGCCAGCAGTTTGGACTCTTACGAGCAGTACTTC. Protein product: CASSLDSYEQYF. Full variable domain (remainder filled in from reference TRBV28 and TRBJ2-7): DVKVTQSSRYLVKRTGEKVFLECVQDMDHENMFWYRQDPGLGLRLIYFSYDVKMKEKGDIPEGYSVSREKKERFSLILESASTNQTSMYLCASSLDSYEQYFGPGTRLTVT.

This clone has just a few counts. The chain recombines TRBV30 with TRBJ2-1; TRBD2 is a possible D gene (5 bases). The CDR3 spans 13 residues. The germline V gene has CDR1 GTSNPN and CDR2 SVGIG (reference sequence). V shed 0 bases and J shed 8 bases, with 11 bases lying between them. The CDR3 sequence: CAWSVSSRDEQFF. CDR3 DNA sequence: TGTGCCTGGAGTGTTTCTAGCCGGGATGAGCAGTTCTTC.

This clone was seen more than once but under ten times. J is TRBJ2-1 and V is TRBV29-1; D is perhaps TRBD2 (6 bases). CDR1 and CDR2 from the germline V gene are SQVTM and ANQGSEA. CDR3 size: 14 residues. The V gene lost 3 bases and the J gene lost 2 bases, with 11 bases spanning the gap. The CDR3: CSVDNGGPYNEQFF. In DNA form, the CDR3 reads TGCAGCGTTGATAACGGAGGGCCCTACAATGAGCAGTTCTTC.

The V and J genes are TRBV2 and TRBJ2-2, with D possibly TRBD2 on 6 matching bases. CDR3 size: 14 residues. V was shortened by 7 bases and J by 9 bases, with 18 bases between the two germline ends. Per the germline V gene, CDR1 is SNHLY and CDR2 is FYNNEI. For the CDR3, the DNA is TGTGCCAGCACCGAGGGGCGGGGCGCCAGGGAGCTGTTTTTT. It codes for CASTEGRGARELFF.

This clone was counted once. The chain uses TRBV5-1 and TRBJ2-3; TRBD2 aligns across 7 bases. This CDR3 has 16 amino acids. Germline trimming cut 3 bases from V and 0 bases from J; bases unmatched to any gene: 7. Germline values: CDR1 SGHRS, CDR2 YFSETQ. The CDR3 reads CASSSGLRGSTDTQYF. In DNA, the CDR3 is TGCGCCAGCAGCTCGGGGCTGCGGGGGAGCACAGATACGCAGTATTTT.

Only a few counts were recorded for this clone. CDR3 nucleotide sequence: TGCGCCAGCAGCCAAGATGGGGCAGGGGGACGTCGCCTTGGCTACACCTTC. This translates into CASSQDGAGGRRLGYTF. J is TRBJ1-2 and V is TRBV4-1; 7 bases fit TRBD1. The CDR3 spans 17 residues. The germline V gene has CDR1 MGHRA and CDR2 YSYEKL. J gave up 7 bases and V 0 bases, and 14 bases lay outside the gene matches.

V is TRBV29-1 and J is TRBJ1-1, with no clear D. Germline-derived CDR1 and CDR2 are SQVTM and ANQGSEA. The ends were cut back, 3 bases at V and 5 bases at J, with 10 bases in the middle. The CDR3 totals 12 residues. This chain's CDR3 is CSVDNRDTEAFF. The CDR3 coding sequence is TGCAGCGTTGACAATCGGGATACTGAAGCTTTCTTT.

This clone occurred a few times. The rearrangement uses TRBV29-1 and TRBJ2-4, with 10 bases matching TRBD1. Germline CDR1 is SQVTM and CDR2 is ANQGSEA. The length of the CDR3 is 14 residues. Losses at the gene ends were 5 bases for V and 5 bases for J; bases not matched to a gene: 6. CDR3 DNA sequence: TGCAGCGTTAAAAAGGGGACAGGGGAAAACATTCAGTACTTC. Residues: CSVKKGTGENIQYF.

This chain joins TRBV13 and TRBJ2-7; TRBD2 matches at 9 bases. V trimming: 10 bases; J trimming: 0 bases; junction bases outside the gene matches: 7. This CDR3 is 14 amino acids long. The V gene's germline CDR1 is PRHDT and CDR2 FYEKMQ (reference sequence). The chain's CDR3 is CATGLAWSSYEQYF. CDR3 nucleotides: TGTGCCACCGGACTAGCGTGGAGCTCCTACGAGCAGTACTTC.

This clone has only a few counts. The CDR3 protein is CASSPGQGTDEQYF. The CDR3, as DNA: TGTGCCAGCAGCCCGGGACAGGGGACCGACGAGCAGTACTTC. The chain carries TRBV28 and TRBJ2-7; 10 bases map to TRBD1. Germline V CDR1 and CDR2: MDHEN, SYDVKM. The CDR3 spans 14 residues. V shed 6 bases and J 5 bases; nucleotides not matched to a gene: 7.

The CDR3 region is CASSYSLDQEQFF. The CDR3 DNA is TGCGCCAGCAGCTACAGCCTGGATCAGGAGCAGTTCTTC. This sequence joins TRBV5-1 and TRBJ2-1, with no clear D. The length of the CDR3 is 13 residues. Trimming removed 3 bases at V and 10 bases at J, with 14 bases between. Looked up from germline, CDR1 is SGHRS and CDR2 is YFSETQ.

The sample holds a few counts of this clone. The chain uses TRBV4-1 and TRBJ1-1; D gene uncertain. Germline CDR1 reads MGHRA; CDR2 reads YSYEKL. The CDR3 runs 11 residues. With 0 bases removed from V and 12 bases from J, the gap between germline ends came to 8 bases. The CDR3 nucleotides read TGCGCCAGCAGCCAAGATCGAAAGCCTTTCTTT. This gives the protein CASSQDRKPFF.

This chain joins TRBV4-1 and TRBJ2-7; 7 positions agree with TRBD2. Trimming took 6 bases from V and 1 from J; bases not matched to a gene: 12. This CDR3 spans 16 amino acids. Germline CDR1 reads MGHRA; CDR2 reads YSYEKL. As DNA, the CDR3 is TGCGCCAGCAGAGGTAGCGGGTCTTACTATTCCTACGAGCAGTACTTC. Its translation: CASRGSGSYYSYEQYF.

This rearrangement joins TRBV30 to TRBJ2-7; possible D gene TRBD1, 5 bases. The CDR3 runs to 11 residues. Trimming shortened V by 5 bases and J by 4 bases, and 9 bases separated the two germline ends. The germline V gene encodes CDR1 GTSNPN and CDR2 SVGIG (reference sequence). The CDR3 sequence: CAWGRVYEQYF. CDR3 nucleotides: TGTGCCTGGGGCAGGGTGTACGAGCAGTACTTC.

The chain combines TRBV30 with TRBJ1-1; 9 positions match TRBD1. Trimming at V came to 3 bases and at J to 4 bases, leaving 9 bases not matched to a gene. This CDR3 spans 15 amino acids. Germline loops: CDR1 GTSNPN, CDR2 SVGIG (reference sequence). This CDR3 reads CAWRLNRGRGTEAFF. DNA for the CDR3: TGTGCCTGGAGACTGAACAGGGGGCGAGGCACTGAAGCTTTCTTT.

This clone has only a few counts. In DNA, the CDR3 is TGTGCCAGCAGCCTCGGGACAGGGGTCTACGAGCAGTACTTC. The encoded protein is CASSLGTGVYEQYF. The chain recombines TRBV6-6 with TRBJ2-7; 10 nucleotides agree with TRBD1. J gave up 3 bases and V 6 bases, and 5 bases lay outside the gene matches. CDR3 size: 14 residues. The germline V gene encodes CDR1 MNHNY and CDR2 SVGAGI (reference sequence).